This entry concerns a single T cell receptor (beta chain). This record belongs to a study of cytomegalovirus exposure and HLA in healthy donors. PCR primers comprised 60 Vbeta and 13 Jbeta primers. Clones were sequenced by immunoSEQ multiplex PCR, and TCRdb holds only the in-frame ones, with some missing. The repertoire has under 150,000 clones, 80% of them found once; the top ten carry approximately 6.2%. Germline CDR1 reads KGHSH; CDR2 reads LQKENI. The CDR3 is 15 residues long. Trimming pared 1 base from V and 0 bases from J, leaving 6 bases between. The clonotype comes from a man aged 35 to 55 in good health and CMV-seropositive. The V gene is TRBV18, the J gene TRBJ2-2; the D gene is possibly TRBD1 (5 bases). The specimen sequenced was PBMCs. The CDR3 DNA follows: TGTGCCAGCTCACCACGGGGCGCGAACACCGGGGAGCTGTTTTTT. Protein sequence: CASSPRGANTGELFF.